Shown below are 12 T cell receptor beta chains from a single sample sequenced in a study of T cell changes during pregnancy in multiple sclerosis. The table came from immunoSEQ multiplex PCR; TCRdb's copy has only in-frame clones and leaves some out. Among about 69,000 clones listed, roughly 93% were seen once. The sequenced sample was peripheral blood, obtained in the third trimester of pregnancy. The receptors come from a female donor with multiple sclerosis, enrolled in a pregnancy study.

The chain carries TRBV10-3 and TRBJ2-7, with TRBD1 matching 7 bases. V lost 6 bases to trimming and J lost 2 bases; unmatched junction nucleotides: 10. CDR1 is ENHRY and CDR2 is SYGVKD in the germline V gene. This CDR3 is 15 amino acids long. CDR3 amino acids: CAISDRTQGTYEQYF. CDR3 DNA sequence: TGTGCCATCAGCGACCGGACACAGGGGACCTACGAGCAGTACTTC.

The CDR3, as DNA: TGTGCCAGCAGTTACGACAGGGGATACGAGCAGTACTTC. Translation: CASSYDRGYEQYF. V and J are TRBV6-5 and TRBJ2-7, with 8 bases that match TRBD1. CDR1 is MNHEY and CDR2 is SVGAGI in the germline V gene. V lost 2 bases and J lost 4; bases outside the gene matches: 1. This CDR3 is built from 13 residues.

The chain joins TRBV15 to TRBJ2-3; 11 bases are a match to TRBD2. The CDR3 loop spans 15 amino acids. Germline V gene lookup returns CDR1 LNHNV and CDR2 YYDKDF (reference sequence). V trimming: 0 bases; J trimming: 4 bases; junction bases outside the gene matches: 0. The CDR3 DNA is TGTGCCACCAGCAGAGATAGCGGGGGGGCAGATACGCAGTATTTT. Translated, it gives CATSRDSGGADTQYF.

This chain joins TRBV11-2 and TRBJ1-6, with D maybe TRBD1 (6 bases). The germline gives CDR1 SGHAT, CDR2 FQNNGV. Between the trimmed V and J ends, which lost 1 base and 15 bases, there was a span of 10 bases. The CDR3 contains 12 residues. CDR3 nucleotide sequence: TGTGCCAGCAGCTTAGCCCAGGGGCGCCTCCACTTT. Translating gives CASSLAQGRLHF.

This clone was detected once. The gene calls are TRBV11-2 and TRBJ1-6; 9 bases match TRBD1. CDR3 size: 15 residues. Losses at the gene ends were 5 bases for V and 10 bases for J; bases not matched to a gene: 9. Germline V gives CDR1 SGHAT, CDR2 FQNNGV. DNA of the CDR3: TGTGCCAGCAGCCTATCCGGGACAGGGTTCTCACCCCTCCACTTT. Translating gives CASSLSGTGFSPLHF.

This clone was detected once. The J gene is TRBJ1-1, the V gene TRBV7-9, with D hard to call. The V gene lost 3 bases and the J gene lost 3 bases, with 14 bases spanning the gap. The length of the CDR3 is 15 residues. The germline V gene has CDR1 SEHNR and CDR2 FQNEAQ (reference sequence). The CDR3 sequence is CASSFGGIRDTEAFF. DNA of the CDR3: TGTGCCAGCAGCTTCGGCGGGATTCGGGACACTGAAGCTTTCTTT.

The J gene is TRBJ1-1, the V gene TRBV29-1; tentatively, D is TRBD1 (5 bases). V was pared by 6 bases and J by 5 bases, with 16 bases between. In germline, CDR1 is SQVTM, CDR2 ANQGSEA. The CDR3 consists of 13 residues. Here the CDR3 DNA reads TGCAGCGTCGGGTCGGGGGGACGGACTGAAGCTTTCTTT. It specifies CSVGSGGRTEAFF.

The chain carries TRBV4-1 and TRBJ2-2; TRBD1 aligns across 9 bases. CDR3 size: 16 residues. The V and J ends lost 3 bases and 3 bases, in that order; junction bases with no gene match: 5. Germline CDR1 reads MGHRA; CDR2 reads YSYEKL. The CDR3 DNA sequence: TGCGCCAGCAGCCAGGGGACAGGGACCTACACCGGGGAGCTGTTTTTT. Protein sequence: CASSQGTGTYTGELFF.

The V gene is TRBV10-3, the J gene TRBJ2-3; D perhaps matches TRBD2 (6 bases). V gave up 3 bases and J gave up 3 bases, with 13 bases separating them. The CDR3 has 15 amino acids. CDR1 and CDR2 from the germline V gene are ENHRY and SYGVKD. The CDR3 nucleotides are TGTGCCATCAGTGACTACGGGGGTCGGACAGATACGCAGTATTTT. Translation: CAISDYGGRTDTQYF.

This sequence joins TRBV5-1 and TRBJ2-3; D uncertain. Germline V gene lookup returns CDR1 SGHRS and CDR2 YFSETQ. The CDR3 totals 12 residues. The V end was cut by 4 bases, the J end by 3 bases, with 6 bases between. The DNA for the CDR3 is TGCGCCAGCAGCCCTGAGACAGATACGCAGTATTTT. Amino acid sequence: CASSPETDTQYF.

The chain recombines TRBV11-2 with TRBJ1-6; D may be TRBD1 (5 bases). CDR3 length: 14 residues. Trimming removed 5 bases from V and 7 bases from J, with 12 bases in between. Germline CDR1 reads SGHAT; CDR2 reads FQNNGV. CDR3: CASSAGAGNSPLHF. CDR3 nucleotides: TGTGCCAGCAGCGCTGGGGCAGGGAATTCACCCCTCCACTTT.

This clone is a singleton in its sample. This sequence joins TRBV5-1 and TRBJ2-5, with D perhaps matching TRBD1 (6 bases). With 0 bases removed from V and 1 base from J, the gap between germline ends came to 10 bases. The germline V gene has CDR1 SGHRS and CDR2 YFSETQ. The CDR3 loop spans 15 amino acids. Here the CDR3 reads CASSLGSTGQETQYF. The DNA of the CDR3 is TGCGCCAGCAGCTTGGGATCGACAGGCCAAGAGACCCAGTACTTC.